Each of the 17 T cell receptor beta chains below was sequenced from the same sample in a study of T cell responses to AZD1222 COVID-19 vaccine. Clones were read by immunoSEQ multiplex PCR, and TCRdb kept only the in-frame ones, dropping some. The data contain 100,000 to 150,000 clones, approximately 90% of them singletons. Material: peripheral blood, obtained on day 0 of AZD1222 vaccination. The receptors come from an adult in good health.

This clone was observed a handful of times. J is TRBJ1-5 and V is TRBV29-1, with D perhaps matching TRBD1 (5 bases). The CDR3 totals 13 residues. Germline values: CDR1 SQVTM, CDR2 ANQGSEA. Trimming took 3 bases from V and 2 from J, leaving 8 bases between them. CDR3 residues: CSVDQGGNQPQHF. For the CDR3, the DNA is TGCAGCGTTGATCAGGGTGGCAATCAGCCCCAGCATTTT. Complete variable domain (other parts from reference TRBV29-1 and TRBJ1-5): SAVISQKPSRDICQRGTSLTIQCQVDSQVTMMFWYRQQPGQSLTLIATANQGSEATYESGFVIDKFPISRPNLTFSTLTVSNMSPEDSSIYLCSVDQGGNQPQHFGDGTRLSIL.

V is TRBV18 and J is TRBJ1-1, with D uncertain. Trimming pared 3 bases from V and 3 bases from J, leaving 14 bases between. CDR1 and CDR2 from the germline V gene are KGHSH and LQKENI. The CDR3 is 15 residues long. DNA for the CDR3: TGTGCCAGCTCACCGTCGTCGGTATCGGACACTGAAGCTTTCTTT. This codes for CASSPSSVSDTEAFF.

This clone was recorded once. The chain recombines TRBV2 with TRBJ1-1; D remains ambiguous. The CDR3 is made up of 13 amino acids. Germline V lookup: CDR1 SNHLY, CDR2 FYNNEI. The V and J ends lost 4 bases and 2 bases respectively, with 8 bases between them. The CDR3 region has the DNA TGTGCCAGCAGTGTCGCCCGTAACACTGAAGCTTTCTTT. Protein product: CASSVARNTEAFF.

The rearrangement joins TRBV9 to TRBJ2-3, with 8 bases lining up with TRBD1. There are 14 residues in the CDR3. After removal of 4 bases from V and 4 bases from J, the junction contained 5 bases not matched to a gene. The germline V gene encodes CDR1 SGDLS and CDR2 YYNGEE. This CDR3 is CASSSQGAPDTQYF. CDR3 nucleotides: TGTGCCAGCAGCTCCCAGGGGGCCCCAGATACGCAGTATTTT.

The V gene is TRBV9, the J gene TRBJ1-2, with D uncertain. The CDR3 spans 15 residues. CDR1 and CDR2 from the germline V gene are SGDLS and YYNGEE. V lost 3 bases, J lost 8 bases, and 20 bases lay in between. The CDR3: CASSALDSPLPGYTF. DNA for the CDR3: TGTGCCAGCAGCGCCTTGGATTCTCCCCTCCCAGGCTACACCTTC.

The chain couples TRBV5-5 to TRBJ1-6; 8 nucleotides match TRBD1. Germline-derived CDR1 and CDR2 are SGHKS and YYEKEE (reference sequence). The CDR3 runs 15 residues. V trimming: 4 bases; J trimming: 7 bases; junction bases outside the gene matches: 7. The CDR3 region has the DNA TGTGCCAGCAGCCCCGGACAGGGTGCCAATTCACCCCTCCACTTT. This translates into CASSPGQGANSPLHF.

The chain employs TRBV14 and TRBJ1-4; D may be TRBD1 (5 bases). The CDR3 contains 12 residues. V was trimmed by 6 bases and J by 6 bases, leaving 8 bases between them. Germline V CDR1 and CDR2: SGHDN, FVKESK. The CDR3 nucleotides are TGTGCCAGCAGGGGGACGGATGAAAAACTGTTTTTT. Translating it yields CASRGTDEKLFF.

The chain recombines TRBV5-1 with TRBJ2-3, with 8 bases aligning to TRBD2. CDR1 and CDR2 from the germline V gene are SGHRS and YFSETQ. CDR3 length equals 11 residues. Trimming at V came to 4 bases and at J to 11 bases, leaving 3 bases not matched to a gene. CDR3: CASSPGLEQYF. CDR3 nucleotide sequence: TGCGCCAGCAGCCCGGGACTAGAGCAGTATTTT.

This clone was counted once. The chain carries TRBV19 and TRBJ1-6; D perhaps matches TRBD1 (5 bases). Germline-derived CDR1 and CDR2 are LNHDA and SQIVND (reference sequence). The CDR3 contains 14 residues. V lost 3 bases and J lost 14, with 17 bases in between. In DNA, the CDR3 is TGTGCCAGTAGTATGGGGGAGACAAGGATCGCCCTCCACTTT. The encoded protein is CASSMGETRIALHF.

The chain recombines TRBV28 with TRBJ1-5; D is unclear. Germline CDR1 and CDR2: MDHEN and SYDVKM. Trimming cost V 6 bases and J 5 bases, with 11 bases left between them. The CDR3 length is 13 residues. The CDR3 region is CASRVEGYQPQHF. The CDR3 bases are TGTGCCAGCAGGGTGGAGGGATATCAGCCCCAGCATTTT.

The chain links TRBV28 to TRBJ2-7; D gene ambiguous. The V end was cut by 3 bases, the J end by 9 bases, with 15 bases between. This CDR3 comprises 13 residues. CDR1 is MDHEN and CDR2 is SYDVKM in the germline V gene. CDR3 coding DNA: TGTGCCAGCAGTTTGTCGCAGCCCACGGGGCAGTACTTC. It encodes CASSLSQPTGQYF.

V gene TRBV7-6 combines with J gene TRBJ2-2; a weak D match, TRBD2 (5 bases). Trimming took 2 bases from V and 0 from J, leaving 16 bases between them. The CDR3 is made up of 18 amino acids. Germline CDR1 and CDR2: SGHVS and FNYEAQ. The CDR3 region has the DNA TGTGCCAGCAGCTTAATCGCGGGTGTACAGACGAACACCGGGGAGCTGTTTTTT. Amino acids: CASSLIAGVQTNTGELFF. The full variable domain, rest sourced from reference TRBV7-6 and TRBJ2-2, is GAGVSQSPRYKVTKRGQDVALRCDPISGHVSLYWYRQALGQGPEFLTYFNYEAQQDKSGLPNDRFSAERPEGSISTLTIQRTEQRDSAMYRCASSLIAGVQTNTGELFFGEGSRLTVL.

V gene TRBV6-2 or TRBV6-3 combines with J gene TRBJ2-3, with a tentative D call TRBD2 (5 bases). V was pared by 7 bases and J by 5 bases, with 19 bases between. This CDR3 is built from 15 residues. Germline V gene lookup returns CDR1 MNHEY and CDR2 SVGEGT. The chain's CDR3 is CASTPTRLALDTQYF. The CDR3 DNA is TGTGCCAGCACCCCAACGAGGCTAGCCCTAGATACGCAGTATTTT.

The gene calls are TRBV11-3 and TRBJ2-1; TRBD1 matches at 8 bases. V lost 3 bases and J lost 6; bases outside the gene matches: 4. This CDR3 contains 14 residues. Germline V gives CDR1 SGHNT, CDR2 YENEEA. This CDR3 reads CASSFPTGGNEQFF. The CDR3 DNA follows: TGTGCCAGCAGCTTTCCAACAGGGGGCAATGAGCAGTTCTTC.

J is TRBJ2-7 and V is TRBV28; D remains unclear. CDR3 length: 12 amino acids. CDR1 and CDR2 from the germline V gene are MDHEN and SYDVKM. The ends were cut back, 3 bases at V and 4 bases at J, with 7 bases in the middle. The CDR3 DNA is TGTGCCAGCAGTTTTAGCATTTACGAGCAGTACTTC. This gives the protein CASSFSIYEQYF.

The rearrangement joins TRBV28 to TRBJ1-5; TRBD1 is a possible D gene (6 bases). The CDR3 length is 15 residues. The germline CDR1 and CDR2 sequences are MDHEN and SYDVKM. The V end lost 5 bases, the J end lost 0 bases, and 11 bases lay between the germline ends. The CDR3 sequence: CASSRTAFSNQPQHF. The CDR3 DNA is TGTGCCAGCAGTAGGACAGCCTTTAGCAATCAGCCCCAGCATTTT.

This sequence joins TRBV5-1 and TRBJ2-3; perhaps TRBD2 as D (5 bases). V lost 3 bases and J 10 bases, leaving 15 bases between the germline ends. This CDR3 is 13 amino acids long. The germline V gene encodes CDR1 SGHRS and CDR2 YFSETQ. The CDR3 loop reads CASSWDATIPQYF. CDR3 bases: TGCGCCAGCAGCTGGGATGCGACTATTCCGCAGTATTTT.